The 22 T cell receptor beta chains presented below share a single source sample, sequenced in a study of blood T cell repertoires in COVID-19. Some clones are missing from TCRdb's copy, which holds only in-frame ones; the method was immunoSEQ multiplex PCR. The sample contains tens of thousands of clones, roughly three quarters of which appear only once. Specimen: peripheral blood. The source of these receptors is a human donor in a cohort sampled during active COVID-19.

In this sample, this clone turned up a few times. Here the CDR3 reads CASSSGTSGRTDTQYF. The CDR3 nucleotides read TGTGCCAGCAGCTCCGGGACTAGCGGGAGGACAGATACGCAGTATTTT. This chain uses TRBV11-3 with TRBJ2-3, with 15 positions matching TRBD2. This CDR3 has 16 amino acids. Per germline, CDR1 SGHNT and CDR2 YENEEA. The trim removed 4 bases at V and 3 bases at J, leaving 2 bases unmatched.

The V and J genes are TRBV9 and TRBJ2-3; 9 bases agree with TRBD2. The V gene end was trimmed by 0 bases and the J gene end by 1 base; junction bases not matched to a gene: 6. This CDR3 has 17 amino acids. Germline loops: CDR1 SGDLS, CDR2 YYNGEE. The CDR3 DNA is TGTGCCAGCAGCGTAGGTCTAGCGGGGTGGGGCACAGATACGCAGTATTTT. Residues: CASSVGLAGWGTDTQYF.

This chain's CDR3 is CSASSAGGRADTQYF. CDR3 DNA sequence: TGCAGTGCTAGTTCCGCGGGGGGTCGCGCAGATACGCAGTATTTT. This chain joins TRBV20-1 and TRBJ2-3; 8 positions agree with TRBD2. Looked up from germline, CDR1 is DFQATT and CDR2 is SNEGSKA (reference sequence). V lost 3 bases and J lost 4; bases outside the gene matches: 9. The CDR3 runs 15 residues.

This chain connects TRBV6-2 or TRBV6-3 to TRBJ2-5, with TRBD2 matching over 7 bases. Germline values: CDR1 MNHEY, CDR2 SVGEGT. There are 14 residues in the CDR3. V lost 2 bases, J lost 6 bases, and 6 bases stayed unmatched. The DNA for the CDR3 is TGTGCCAGCAGTTACGACGGGGGGTCGAAGACCCAGTACTTC. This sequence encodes CASSYDGGSKTQYF.

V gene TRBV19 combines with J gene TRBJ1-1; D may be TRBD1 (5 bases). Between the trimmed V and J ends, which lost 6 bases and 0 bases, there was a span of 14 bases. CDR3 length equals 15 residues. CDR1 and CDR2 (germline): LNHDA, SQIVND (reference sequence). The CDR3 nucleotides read TGTGCCAGTAGGCCTACAGGTTCCATGAACACTGAAGCTTTCTTT. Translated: CASRPTGSMNTEAFF.

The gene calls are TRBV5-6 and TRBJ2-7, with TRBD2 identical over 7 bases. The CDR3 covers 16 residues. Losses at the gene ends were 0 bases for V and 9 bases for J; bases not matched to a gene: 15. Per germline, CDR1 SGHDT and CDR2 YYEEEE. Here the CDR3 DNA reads TGTGCCAGCAGCTTGGCCTGGTCCCCAATTGGCGGGAGGCAGTACTTC. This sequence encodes CASSLAWSPIGGRQYF.

The CDR3 DNA sequence: TGCGCCAGCAGCTTGCTGGGACAGGCTAACACCGGGGAGCTGTTTTTT. It codes for CASSLLGQANTGELFF. V is TRBV5-1 and J is TRBJ2-2; 8 bases map to TRBD1. This CDR3 contains 16 residues. Germline lookup yields CDR1 SGHRS and CDR2 YFSETQ. After removal of 1 base from V and 2 bases from J, the junction contained 4 bases not matched to a gene.

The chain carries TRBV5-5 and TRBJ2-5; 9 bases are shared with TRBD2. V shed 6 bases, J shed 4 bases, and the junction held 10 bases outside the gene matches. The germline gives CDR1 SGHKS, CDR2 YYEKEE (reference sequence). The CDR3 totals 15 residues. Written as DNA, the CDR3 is TGTGCCAGCACTAGGCTAGCGGGATCCCCAGAGACCCAGTACTTC. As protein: CASTRLAGSPETQYF.

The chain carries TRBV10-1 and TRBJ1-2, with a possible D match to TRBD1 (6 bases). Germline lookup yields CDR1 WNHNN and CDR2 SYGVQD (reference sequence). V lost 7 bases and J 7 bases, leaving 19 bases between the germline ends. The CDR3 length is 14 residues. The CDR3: CASIRDRTLPGYTF. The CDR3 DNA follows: TGCGCCAGCATTCGAGACAGGACTTTGCCTGGCTACACCTTC.

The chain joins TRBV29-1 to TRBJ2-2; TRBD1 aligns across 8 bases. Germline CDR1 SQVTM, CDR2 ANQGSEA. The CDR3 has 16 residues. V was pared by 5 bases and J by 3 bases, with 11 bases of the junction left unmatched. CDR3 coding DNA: TGCAGCGTTCTTTTCCTGGACAGGGATTACACCGGGGAGCTGTTTTTT. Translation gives CSVLFLDRDYTGELFF.

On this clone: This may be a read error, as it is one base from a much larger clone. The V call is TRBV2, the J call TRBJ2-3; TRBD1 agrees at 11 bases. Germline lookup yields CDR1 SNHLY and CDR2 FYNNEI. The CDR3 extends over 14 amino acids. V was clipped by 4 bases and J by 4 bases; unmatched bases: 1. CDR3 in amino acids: CASSAGQGADTQYF. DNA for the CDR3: TGTGCCAGCAGTGCGGGACAGGGGGCAGATACGCAGTATTTT.

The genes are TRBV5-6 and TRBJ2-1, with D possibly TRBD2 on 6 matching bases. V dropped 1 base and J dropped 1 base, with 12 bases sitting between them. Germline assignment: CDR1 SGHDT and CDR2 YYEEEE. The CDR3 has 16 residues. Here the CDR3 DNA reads TGTGCCAGCAGCTTGATGGGTGCGGGGTCCTACAATGAGCAGTTCTTC. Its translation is CASSLMGAGSYNEQFF.

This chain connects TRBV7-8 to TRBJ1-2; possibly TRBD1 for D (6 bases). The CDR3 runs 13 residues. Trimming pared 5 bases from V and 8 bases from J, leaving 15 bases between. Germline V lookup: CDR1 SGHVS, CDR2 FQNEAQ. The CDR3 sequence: CASSLGGGLGYTF. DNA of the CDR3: TGTGCCAGCAGCCTTGGGGGGGGCCTGGGCTACACCTTC.

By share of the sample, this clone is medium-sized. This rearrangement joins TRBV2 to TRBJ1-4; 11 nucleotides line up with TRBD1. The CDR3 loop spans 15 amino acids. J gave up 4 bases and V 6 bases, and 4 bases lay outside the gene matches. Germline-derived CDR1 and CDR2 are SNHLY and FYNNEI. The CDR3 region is CASRDRGLVNEKLFF. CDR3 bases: TGTGCCAGCAGGGACAGGGGGCTGGTTAATGAAAAACTGTTTTTT.

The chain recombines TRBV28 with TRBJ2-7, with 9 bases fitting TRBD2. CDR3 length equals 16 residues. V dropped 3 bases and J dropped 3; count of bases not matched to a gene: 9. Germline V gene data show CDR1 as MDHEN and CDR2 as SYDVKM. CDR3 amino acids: CASSFWGRGRDYEQYF. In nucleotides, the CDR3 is TGTGCCAGCAGTTTTTGGGGACGCGGGAGGGACTACGAGCAGTACTTC.

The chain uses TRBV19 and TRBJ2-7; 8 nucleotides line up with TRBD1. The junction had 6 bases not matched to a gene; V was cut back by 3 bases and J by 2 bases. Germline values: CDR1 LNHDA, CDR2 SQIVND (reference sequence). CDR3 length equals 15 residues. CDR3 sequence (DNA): TGTGCCAGTAGTATGGGCGGGACAGGAACCTACGAGCAGTACTTC. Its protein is CASSMGGTGTYEQYF.

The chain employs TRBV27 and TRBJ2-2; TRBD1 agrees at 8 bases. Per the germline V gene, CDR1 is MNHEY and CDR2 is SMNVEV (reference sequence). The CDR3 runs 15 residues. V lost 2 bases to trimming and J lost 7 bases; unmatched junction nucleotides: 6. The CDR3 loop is CASSLQAGGSGELFF. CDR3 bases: TGTGCCAGCAGTTTACAAGCAGGGGGCAGCGGGGAGCTGTTTTTT.

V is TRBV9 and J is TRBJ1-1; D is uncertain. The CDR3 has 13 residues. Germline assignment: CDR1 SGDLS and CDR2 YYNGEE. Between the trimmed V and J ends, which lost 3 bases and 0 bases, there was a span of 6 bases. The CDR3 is CASSANMNTEAFF. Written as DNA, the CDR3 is TGTGCCAGCAGCGCCAACATGAACACTGAAGCTTTCTTT.

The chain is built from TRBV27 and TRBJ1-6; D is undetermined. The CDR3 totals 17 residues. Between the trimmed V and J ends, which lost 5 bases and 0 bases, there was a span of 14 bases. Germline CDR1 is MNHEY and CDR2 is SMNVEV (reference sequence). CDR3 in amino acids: CASSPYSGISYNSPLHF. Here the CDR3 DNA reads TGTGCCAGCAGTCCCTATTCCGGGATCTCCTATAATTCACCCCTCCACTTT.

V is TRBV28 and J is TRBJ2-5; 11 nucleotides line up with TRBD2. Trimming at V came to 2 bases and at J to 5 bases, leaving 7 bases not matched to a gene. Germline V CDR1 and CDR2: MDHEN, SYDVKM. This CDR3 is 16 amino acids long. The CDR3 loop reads CASSLPLAGVGETQYF. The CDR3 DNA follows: TGTGCCAGCAGTTTACCACTAGCGGGAGTCGGTGAGACCCAGTACTTC.

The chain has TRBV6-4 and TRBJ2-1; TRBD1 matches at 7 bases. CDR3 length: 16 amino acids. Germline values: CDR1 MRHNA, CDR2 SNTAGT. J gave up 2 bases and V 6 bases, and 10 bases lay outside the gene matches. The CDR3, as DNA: TGTGCCAGCAGAGGGACAGCCTCCCCCCCCTACAATGAGCAGTTCTTC. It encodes CASRGTASPPYNEQFF.

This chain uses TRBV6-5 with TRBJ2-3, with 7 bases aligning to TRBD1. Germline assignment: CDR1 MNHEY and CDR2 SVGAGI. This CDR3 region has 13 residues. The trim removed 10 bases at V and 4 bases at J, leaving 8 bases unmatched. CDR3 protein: CATQGDRADTQYF. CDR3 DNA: TGTGCCACCCAGGGGGACCGGGCAGATACGCAGTATTTT.